This T cell receptor (beta chain) was documented in a study of shared clonotypes between healthy human individuals. Study-wide findings and caveats: Represented diversity (both genetic and exposure-history) was limited by the small number of donors.

From CD4+ cells came CD45RA+ naive and CD45RA-negative memory subsets. About this clone: The target antigen is unknown.

The CDR3 covers 15 residues. CDR1 is MNHNS and CDR2 is SASEGT in the germline V gene. V was clipped by 3 bases and J by 6 bases; unmatched bases: 3. The data were produced by immunoSEQ multiplex PCR, yet TCRdb's version contains in-frame clones alone and is incomplete. Of some 900,000 clones in the sample, approximately 80% were seen once. This clonotype was sampled from a man between 18 and 35 years old in good health. This chain uses TRBV6-1 with TRBJ2-1; TRBD2 matches at 12 bases. Sequencing was carried out using memory CD4+ T cells sorted from blood. Documented subset: CD45RA-negative fraction. CDR3 sequence: CASSDGLAGTNEQFF. Written as DNA, the CDR3 is TGTGCCAGCAGTGACGGACTAGCGGGGACCAATGAGCAGTTCTTC.